Shown below are 10 T cell receptor beta chains from a single sample sequenced in a study of control samples from healthy donors and cancer patients. The data were produced by immunoSEQ multiplex PCR, yet TCRdb's version contains in-frame clones alone and is incomplete. The data show about 17,000 clones, with about 89% seen just once and 25% to 35% held by the top ten. The sample taken for sequencing was PBMCs. The receptor set was obtained from a man aged 55-75 years with head and neck cancer.

The V gene is TRBV5-1, the J gene TRBJ1-3; 7 bases line up with TRBD1. Looked up from germline, CDR1 is SGHRS and CDR2 is YFSETQ. The J segment lost 3 bases and the V segment lost 0 bases, leaving 3 bases of the junction unmatched. The CDR3 length is 15 residues. CDR3 DNA: TGCGCCAGCAGCTTGGGGGCAGGGGGTGGAAACACCATATATTTT. Residues: CASSLGAGGGNTIYF.

The chain combines TRBV7-3 with TRBJ1-6; weak D call: TRBD1 (5 bases). This CDR3 contains 15 residues. Germline V gives CDR1 SGHTA, CDR2 FQGTGA. The CDR3 nucleotides are TGTGCAGCAGCTTATGGGGTCCCCGGGGGTGTACCCCTCCACTTT. Residues: CAAAYGVPGGVPLHF. Combining the CDR3 with reference TRBV7-3 and TRBJ1-6 gives the whole variable domain GAGVSQTPSNKVTEKGKYVELRCDPISGHTALYWYRQSLGQGPEFLIYFQGTGAADDSGLPNDRFFAVRPEGSVSTLKIQRTERGDSAVYLCAAAYGVPGGVPLHFGNGTRLTVT.

This clone appeared a single time. The gene calls are TRBV5-8 and TRBJ2-1; no firm D call. This CDR3 contains 16 residues. Germline assignment: CDR1 SGHTS and CDR2 YDEGEE. V lost 1 base to trimming and J lost 0 bases, with 11 bases between them. CDR3 nucleotides: TGTGCCAGCAGCTTGAAGGCAGAGGCCTCCTACAATGAGCAGTTCTTC. It yields the protein CASSLKAEASYNEQFF. Drawing the rest from reference TRBV5-8 and TRBJ2-1, the complete variable domain is EAGVTQSPTHLIKTRGQQATLRCSPISGHTSVYWYQQALGLGLQFLLWYDEGEERNRGNFPPRFSGRQFPNYSSELNVNALELEDSALYLCASSLKAEASYNEQFFGPGTRLTVL.

The rearrangement links TRBV7-9 to TRBJ1-2; 8 bases are shared with TRBD1. The CDR3 has 14 amino acids. CDR1 and CDR2 from the germline V gene are SEHNR and FQNEAQ (reference sequence). J gave up 8 bases and V 1 base, and 6 bases lay outside the gene matches. Written as DNA, the CDR3 is TGTGCCAGCAGCTTAGGAGGGACAGGAGGCGGCTACACCTTC. Translating gives CASSLGGTGGGYTF.

The genes are TRBV6-1 and TRBJ1-1, with D unresolved. CDR1 and CDR2 from the germline V gene are MNHNS and SASEGT. The CDR3 is made up of 16 amino acids. V lost 2 bases and J lost 1, with 14 bases in between. The CDR3 sequence is CASSEYLPAGNTEAFF. The CDR3 nucleotides are TGTGCCAGCAGTGAATATCTCCCGGCAGGGAACACTGAAGCTTTCTTT.

This clone was observed a few times. V gene TRBV19 combines with J gene TRBJ2-7; 10 bases map to TRBD2. CDR1 is LNHDA and CDR2 is SQIVND in the germline V gene (reference sequence). This CDR3 region has 15 residues. The trim removed 6 bases at V and 4 bases at J, leaving 9 bases unmatched. The CDR3 nucleotides are TGTGCCAGTAGCCTTCAAGCGGGGGGGAGGTACGAGCAGTACTTC. Translating gives CASSLQAGGRYEQYF.

This rearrangement joins TRBV14 to TRBJ2-5, with unresolved D. The V gene's germline CDR1 is SGHDN and CDR2 FVKESK. Trimming took off 4 bases at V and 3 bases at J, with 12 bases between the two ends. The length of the CDR3 is 14 residues. The CDR3 is CASSRHGRKETQYF. CDR3 in DNA: TGTGCCAGCAGCCGCCACGGGCGTAAAGAGACCCAGTACTTC.

V and J are TRBV9 and TRBJ1-6; the D gene is possibly TRBD1 (5 bases). Germline V gene sequence: CDR1 SGDLS, CDR2 YYNGEE. The ends were cut back, 4 bases at V and 10 bases at J, with 15 bases in the middle. This CDR3 is 14 amino acids long. The CDR3 nucleotides are TGTGCCAGCAGCTCTGTTCAGGGTGGATCACCCCTCCACTTT. Its protein product is CASSSVQGGSPLHF. The full variable domain, its missing parts supplied by reference TRBV9 and TRBJ1-6, is DSGVTQTPKHLITATGQRVTLRCSPRSGDLSVYWYQQSLDQGLQFLIQYYNGEERAKGNILERFSAQQFPDLHSELNLSSLELGDSALYFCASSSVQGGSPLHFGNGTRLTVT.

The rearrangement joins TRBV5-5 to TRBJ1-2; weak D call: TRBD1 (6 bases). V gave up 4 bases and J gave up 7 bases, with 17 bases separating them. This CDR3 is 14 amino acids long. Germline loops: CDR1 SGHKS, CDR2 YYEKEE (reference sequence). The CDR3 here is CASSRVRGEGGYTF. CDR3 coding DNA: TGTGCCAGCAGCCGGGTCAGGGGCGAGGGTGGCTACACCTTC.

The V and J genes are TRBV10-2 and TRBJ2-2; 11 bases line up with TRBD1. CDR3 length: 18 residues. Looked up from germline, CDR1 is WSHSY and CDR2 is SAAADI. Trimming cost V 4 bases and J 0 bases; bases outside gene matches: 7. CDR3 loop: CASSASPGQGANTGELFF. Written as DNA, the CDR3 is TGCGCCAGCAGTGCATCACCGGGACAGGGGGCGAACACCGGGGAGCTGTTTTTT.